These 26 T cell receptor beta chains came from one sample sequenced in a study of patients and donors after allogeneic stem cell transplantation. TCRdb fed the RT-PCR reads into MiXCR, producing one record per CDR3 protein. Seen here are approximately 410,000 distinct CDR3 sequences, 16% observed once, and the top ten hold less than 8%. Sequenced sample: blood, either unsorted or a sorted T cell fraction (not recorded which). These receptors were taken from a human donor who was either an allogeneic HSCT recipient or a stem cell or donor lymphocyte infusion donor (not recorded which). It is not recorded whose cells these are; they may come from a transplant donor.

The J gene is TRBJ2-3, the V gene TRBV7-9, with 11 bases lining up with TRBD1. The ends lost 5 bases at V and 2 bases at J; junction bases unmatched: 3. Germline V gene lookup returns CDR1 SEHNR and CDR2 FQNEAQ (reference sequence). CDR3 length: 15 amino acids. The CDR3 here is CASSQGQGVTDTQYF. In nucleotides, the CDR3 is TGTGCCAGCAGCCAGGGACAGGGGGTCACAGATACGCAGTATTTT.

The V and J genes are TRBV4-1 and TRBJ1-5; D remains unclear. Germline CDR1 reads MGHRA; CDR2 reads YSYEKL. The V and J ends lost 0 bases and 7 bases respectively, with 13 bases between them. CDR3 length: 15 residues. CDR3 coding DNA: TGCGCCAGCAGCCAAGAGTTGCAGAATGCCCAGCCCCAGCATTTT. Translation gives CASSQELQNAQPQHF.

This clonotype was seen more than once but under ten times. The chain carries TRBV25-1 and TRBJ1-4; D gene unclear. The germline V and J ends were trimmed by 4 bases and 6 bases, with 15 bases remaining between them. The CDR3 length is 15 residues. Germline V gene lookup returns CDR1 MGHDK and CDR2 SYGVNS. Here the CDR3 reads CASSGRAIEDEKLFF. CDR3 in DNA: TGTGCCAGCAGTGGACGGGCCATAGAAGATGAAAAACTGTTTTTT.

In its sample, this clonotype was seen many times. The V gene is TRBV12-3 or TRBV12-4, the J gene TRBJ2-5; unclear D gene. Trimming cost V 2 bases and J 1 base, with 8 bases left between them. The CDR3 has 14 amino acids. The chain's CDR3 is CASSLKAFQETQYF. The CDR3 DNA sequence: TGTGCCAGCAGTTTAAAGGCATTCCAAGAGACCCAGTACTTC.

This clonotype was seen more than once but under ten times. This rearrangement joins TRBV9 to TRBJ2-3; D gene uncertain. The V end was cut by 2 bases, the J end by 5 bases, with 6 bases between. The CDR3 has 12 residues. Germline values: CDR1 SGDLS, CDR2 YYNGEE. Here the CDR3 reads CASSVRGDTQYF. For the CDR3, the DNA is TGTGCCAGCAGCGTCCGAGGAGATACGCAGTATTTT.

This clonotype was seen at least ten times. V and J are TRBV4-1 and TRBJ2-3; TRBD1 matches 9 bases. This CDR3 has 17 residues. Germline lookup yields CDR1 MGHRA and CDR2 YSYEKL. With V trimmed by 0 bases and J by 2 bases, 6 bases remained unmatched. CDR3 in amino acids: CASSQDSGQGFTDTQYF. CDR3 sequence (DNA): TGCGCCAGCAGCCAAGATTCCGGACAGGGGTTCACAGATACGCAGTATTTT.

In this sample, this clonotype turned up a few times. The gene calls are TRBV6-2 or TRBV6-3 and TRBJ2-2; D not certain. The CDR3 contains 18 residues. Germline V CDR1 and CDR2: MNHEY, SVGEGT. Trimming took off 0 bases at V and 0 bases at J, with 14 bases between the two ends. The CDR3 DNA is TGTGCCAGCAGTTACTCGACCCTACTAATAACGAACACCGGGGAGCTGTTTTTT. Its translation: CASSYSTLLITNTGELFF.

The genes are TRBV4-2 and TRBJ2-5, with 10 nucleotides matching TRBD2. J gave up 4 bases and V 0 bases, and 8 bases lay outside the gene matches. The CDR3 runs to 17 residues. Germline lookup yields CDR1 LGHNA and CDR2 YNFKEQ. The CDR3 here is CASSQDSLAGVRETQYF. In DNA, the CDR3 is TGTGCCAGCAGCCAAGATTCGCTAGCGGGAGTTAGAGAGACCCAGTACTTC.

This rearrangement joins TRBV5-1 to TRBJ2-7; 11 bases are a match to TRBD2. CDR1 is SGHRS and CDR2 is YFSETQ in the germline V gene. This CDR3 is 17 amino acids long. Trimming took 3 bases from V and 1 from J; bases not matched to a gene: 9. The CDR3 is CASSSVLAGVRSYEQYF. The CDR3, as DNA: TGCGCCAGCAGCTCGGTACTAGCGGGAGTTCGTTCCTACGAGCAGTACTTC.

The chain combines TRBV7-9 with TRBJ1-1; D uncertain. Germline V gene data show CDR1 as SEHNR and CDR2 as FQNEAQ (reference sequence). Trimming removed 5 bases from V and 5 bases from J, with 12 bases in between. CDR3 size: 13 residues. For the CDR3, the DNA is TGTGCCAGCAGCCCAGGTCTCCGGACTGAAGCTTTCTTT. It yields the protein CASSPGLRTEAFF.

This clonotype was picked up a small number of times. This chain uses TRBV20-1 with TRBJ2-7, with D maybe TRBD1 (6 bases). V lost 6 bases to trimming and J lost 3 bases, with 15 bases between them. CDR3 length: 13 residues. CDR1 is DFQATT, CDR2 SNEGSKA, per germline (reference sequence). The CDR3 region is CSATPWDNYEQYF. CDR3 coding DNA: TGCAGTGCCACCCCCTGGGACAACTACGAGCAGTACTTC.

This clonotype turned up a few times. The gene calls are TRBV5-1 and TRBJ1-4, with TRBD1 as a possible D gene (6 bases). The germline V gene has CDR1 SGHRS and CDR2 YFSETQ. The V end was cut by 4 bases, the J end by 4 bases, with 17 bases between. This CDR3 has 16 residues. CDR3 DNA: TGCGCCAGCAGCCCCGGTCCTGGGGGCGGTAATGAAAAACTGTTTTTT. Amino acids: CASSPGPGGGNEKLFF.

This clonotype was counted many times. The chain couples TRBV10-3 to TRBJ1-2, with a weak D call TRBD1 (5 bases). The length of the CDR3 is 12 residues. Germline V CDR1 and CDR2: ENHRY, SYGVKD. The germline V and J ends were trimmed by 8 bases and 8 bases, with 15 bases remaining between them. The CDR3 spells CAIRRQSGGYTF. In DNA, the CDR3 is TGTGCCATCCGAAGACAGTCCGGCGGCTACACCTTC.

The chain links TRBV27 to TRBJ2-3, with 12 bases lining up with TRBD2. Germline trimming cut 5 bases from V and 0 bases from J; bases unmatched to any gene: 9. This CDR3 comprises 18 residues. Per germline, CDR1 MNHEY and CDR2 SMNVEV (reference sequence). Here the CDR3 reads CASSPRGLAGTSTDTQYF. The CDR3 DNA sequence: TGTGCCAGCAGTCCGCGAGGACTAGCGGGAACAAGCACAGATACGCAGTATTTT.

This clonotype appeared many times. V is TRBV10-3 and J is TRBJ1-1; D is ambiguous. Trimming left V 7 bases short and J 1 base short, with 10 bases between. The CDR3 is made up of 13 amino acids. CDR1 and CDR2 from the germline V gene are ENHRY and SYGVKD. The CDR3 is CAITSYQNTEAFF. The CDR3 bases are TGTGCCATCACCTCTTATCAGAACACTGAAGCTTTCTTT.

The table lists this clonotype with a few counts. The chain combines TRBV7-8 with TRBJ1-2, with 11 bases fitting TRBD1. The V gene's germline CDR1 is SGHVS and CDR2 FQNEAQ. The junction had 2 bases not matched to a gene; V was cut back by 2 bases and J by 3 bases. This CDR3 comprises 15 residues. Here the CDR3 reads CASSLRDRGYYGYTF. CDR3 DNA sequence: TGTGCCAGCAGCTTACGGGACAGGGGGTACTATGGCTACACCTTC. The whole variable domain, remainder taken from reference TRBV7-8 and TRBJ1-2, is GAGVSQSPRYKVAKRGQDVALRCDPISGHVSLFWYQQALGQGPEFLTYFQNEAQLDKSGLPSDRFFAERPEGSVSTLKIQRTQQEDSAVYLCASSLRDRGYYGYTFGSGTRLTVV.

The chain couples TRBV7-2 to TRBJ1-3, with 7 nucleotides matching TRBD1. The ends lost 4 bases at V and 2 bases at J; junction bases unmatched: 5. The CDR3 length is 15 residues. Germline V gene lookup returns CDR1 SGHTA and CDR2 FQGNSA. The CDR3 here is CASSSGGVTGNTIYF. CDR3 nucleotide sequence: TGTGCCAGCAGCTCAGGGGGGGTGACTGGAAACACCATATATTTT.

This clonotype was found many times. The chain has TRBV20-1 and TRBJ2-3; 11 bases are shared with TRBD2. V trimming: 3 bases; J trimming: 2 bases; junction bases outside the gene matches: 16. Per the germline V gene, CDR1 is DFQATT and CDR2 is SNEGSKA (reference sequence). This CDR3 spans 19 amino acids. CDR3 protein: CSASEPTAGTSGNTDTQYF. The CDR3 DNA sequence: TGCAGTGCTAGCGAGCCCACGGCCGGGACTAGCGGAAACACAGATACGCAGTATTTT.

This clonotype was observed at least ten times. The chain has TRBV10-3 and TRBJ1-3, with D unresolved. The V gene lost 7 bases and the J gene lost 4 bases, with 14 bases spanning the gap. Germline V lookup: CDR1 ENHRY, CDR2 SYGVKD. CDR3 length: 14 residues. CDR3 in DNA: TGTGCCATCAAGAGACCAGAAGGAGGAAACACCATATATTTT. Translated: CAIKRPEGGNTIYF.

This clonotype was counted many times. The chain carries TRBV5-6 and TRBJ1-1; perhaps TRBD1 as D (5 bases). Germline V CDR1 and CDR2: SGHDT, YYEEEE. Between the trimmed V and J ends, which lost 0 bases and 3 bases, there was a span of 9 bases. The CDR3 runs to 14 residues. The CDR3 is CASSLGDGDTEAFF. The CDR3 DNA reads TGTGCCAGCAGCTTGGGGGACGGGGACACTGAAGCTTTCTTT.

This clonotype was counted many times. This sequence joins TRBV6-2 or TRBV6-3 and TRBJ2-1; TRBD1 might be the D (5 bases). Trimming shortened V by 7 bases and J by 5 bases, and 21 bases separated the two germline ends. The germline CDR1 and CDR2 sequences are MNHEY and SVGEGT. CDR3 length: 16 amino acids. The CDR3 region has the DNA TGTGCCAGCATTAACCCCAGGGCAATTGCGGACAATGAGCAGTTCTTC. Amino acid sequence: CASINPRAIADNEQFF.

In its sample, this clonotype was seen a few times. The V gene is TRBV7-2, the J gene TRBJ2-3; D gene uncertain. The V end lost 2 bases, the J end lost 7 bases, and 4 bases lay between the germline ends. The CDR3 loop spans 11 amino acids. The germline gives CDR1 SGHTA, CDR2 FQGNSA. CDR3 in DNA: TGTGCCAGCAGCTTACAAAATACGCAGTATTTT. Protein: CASSLQNTQYF.

This clonotype was recorded a few times. The rearrangement links TRBV4-1 to TRBJ2-3; D remains unclear. Germline loops: CDR1 MGHRA, CDR2 YSYEKL. The CDR3 length is 17 residues. Trimming cost V 4 bases and J 2 bases, with 19 bases left between them. The CDR3 sequence is CASSPLRAPRNTDTQYF. The CDR3, as DNA: TGCGCCAGCAGCCCTCTAAGGGCGCCGAGGAACACAGATACGCAGTATTTT.

This clonotype was counted many times. This chain links TRBV15 with TRBJ1-5; tentatively, D is TRBD1 (6 bases). CDR3 length equals 17 residues. The V end lost 1 base, the J end lost 0 bases, and 13 bases lay between the germline ends. The germline gives CDR1 LNHNV, CDR2 YYDKDF (reference sequence). The CDR3 sequence is CATSRAYRAYSNQPQHF. The CDR3 DNA is TGTGCCACCAGCAGAGCCTACAGGGCATATAGCAATCAGCCCCAGCATTTT.

Note on this clonotype: One end of the junction does not line up with germline, which may come from a read error. The rearrangement joins TRBV9 to TRBJ2-7; 9 nucleotides agree with TRBD2. The CDR3 consists of 14 residues. The germline V gene has CDR1 SGDLS and CDR2 YYNGEE. The CDR3 loop reads CASSPPSGIGEQCF. In DNA, the CDR3 is TGTGCCAGCAGCCCCCCTAGCGGGATCGGAGAGCAGTGCTTC.

The chain has TRBV10-2 and TRBJ2-7; 9 nucleotides align to TRBD1. Unmatched junction bases numbered 13, after V lost 7 bases and J lost 6 bases. Germline CDR1 and CDR2: WSHSY and SAAADI. This CDR3 spans 15 amino acids. DNA of the CDR3: TGCGCCAGCAATAGGACCGGGACAGGGTATTTCGAGCAGTACTTC. It codes for CASNRTGTGYFEQYF.